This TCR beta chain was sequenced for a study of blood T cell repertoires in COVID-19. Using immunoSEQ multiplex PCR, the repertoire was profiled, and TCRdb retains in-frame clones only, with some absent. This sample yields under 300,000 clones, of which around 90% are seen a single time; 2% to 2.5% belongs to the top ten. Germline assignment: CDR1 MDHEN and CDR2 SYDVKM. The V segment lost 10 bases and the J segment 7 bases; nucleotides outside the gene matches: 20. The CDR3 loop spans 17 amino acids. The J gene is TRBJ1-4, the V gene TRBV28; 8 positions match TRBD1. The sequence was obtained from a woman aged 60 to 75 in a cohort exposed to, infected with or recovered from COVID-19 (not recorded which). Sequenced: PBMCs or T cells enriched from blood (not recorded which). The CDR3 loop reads CAIRTGRHTTGSEKLFF. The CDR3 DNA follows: TGTGCCATTCGGACAGGGCGGCACACCACTGGGAGTGAAAAACTGTTTTTT. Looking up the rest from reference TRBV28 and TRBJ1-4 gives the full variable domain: DVKVTQSSRYLVKRTGEKVFLECVQDMDHENMFWYRQDPGLGLRLIYFSYDVKMKEKGDIPEGYSVSREKKERFSLILESASTNQTSMYLCAIRTGRHTTGSEKLFFGSGTQLSVL.